This TCR beta chain emerged from a study of T-cell memory formation after mild COVID-19. Study as a whole: In these data, TCR clusters were largely donor specific. Study-level points and caveats: What remained unconfirmed was the SARS-CoV-2 specificity of second-wave clones peaking on day 37. CD4/CD8 balance held among clones contracting day 15 to 85, and later expanders leaned CD4+.

With constant-segment primers, 5'RACE yielded cDNA libraries of TCR alpha and TCR beta that carried sample barcodes and UMIs. Using its own MiXCR run on the 5' RACE reads, TCRdb lists one record per CDR3 protein. The sample records hundreds of thousands of distinct CDR3 sequences, about a fifth being singletons. Note on this clonotype: Its target is unknown.

This CDR3 is built from 16 residues. Germline V gives CDR1 SEHNR, CDR2 FQNEAQ (reference sequence). With 5 bases clipped from V and 0 bases from J, the junction kept 6 bases outside the gene matches. This TCR derives from an adult woman who had mild COVID-19 (a few samples of this study predate the infection). Cell type and time point are not known. The sequenced sample consisted of PBMCs or a T cell subset sorted from them (not recorded which). The chain links TRBV7-9 to TRBJ2-3; TRBD1 aligns across 9 bases. The DNA of the CDR3 is TGTGCCAGCAGCCGCATTACAGGGGGCAGCACAGATACGCAGTATTTT. Its translation is CASSRITGGSTDTQYF.